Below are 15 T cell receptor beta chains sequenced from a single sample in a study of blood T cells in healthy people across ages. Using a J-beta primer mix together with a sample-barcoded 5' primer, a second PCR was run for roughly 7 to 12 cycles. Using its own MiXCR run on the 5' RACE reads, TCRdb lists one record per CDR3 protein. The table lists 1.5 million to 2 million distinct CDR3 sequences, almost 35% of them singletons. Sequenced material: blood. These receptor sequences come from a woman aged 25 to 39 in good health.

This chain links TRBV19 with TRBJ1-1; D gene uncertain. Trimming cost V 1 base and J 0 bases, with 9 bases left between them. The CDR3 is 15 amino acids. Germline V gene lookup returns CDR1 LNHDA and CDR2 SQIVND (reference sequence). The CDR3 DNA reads TGTGCCAGTAGTATAGTTCCGGGGATGAACACTGAAGCTTTCTTT. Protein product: CASSIVPGMNTEAFF.

The CDR3 DNA is TGTGCCAGCAGGGAGGGATTCTCCTACGAGCAGTACTTC. Translation: CASREGFSYEQYF. V is TRBV5-7 and J is TRBJ2-7; tentatively, D is TRBD2 (6 bases). TRBV5-7 has ORF status, its function being uncertain. The CDR3 is 13 amino acids. The germline V and J ends were trimmed by 5 bases and 0 bases, with 9 bases remaining between them.

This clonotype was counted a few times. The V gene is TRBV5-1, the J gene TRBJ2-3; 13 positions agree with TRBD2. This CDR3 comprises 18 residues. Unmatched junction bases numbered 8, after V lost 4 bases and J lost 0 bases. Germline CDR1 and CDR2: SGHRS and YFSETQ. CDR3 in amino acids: CASSVGTSGISSTDTQYF. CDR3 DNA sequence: TGCGCCAGCAGCGTGGGGACTAGCGGGATTTCTAGCACAGATACGCAGTATTTT.

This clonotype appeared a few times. CDR3 loop: CASSKLYNEQFF. CDR3 nucleotide sequence: TGTGCCAGCAGTAAATTATACAATGAGCAGTTCTTC. The chain carries TRBV6-2 or TRBV6-3 and TRBJ2-1, with D uncertain. This CDR3 spans 12 amino acids. Germline V gene data show CDR1 as MNHEY and CDR2 as SVGEGT. V shed 5 bases and J shed 4 bases, with 6 bases lying between them.

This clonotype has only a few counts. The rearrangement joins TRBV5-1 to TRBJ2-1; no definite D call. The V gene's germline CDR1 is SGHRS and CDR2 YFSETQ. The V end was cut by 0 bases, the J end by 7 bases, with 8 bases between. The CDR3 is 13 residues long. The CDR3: CASSLDFRNEQFF. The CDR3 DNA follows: TGCGCCAGCAGCTTGGATTTCCGGAATGAGCAGTTCTTC.

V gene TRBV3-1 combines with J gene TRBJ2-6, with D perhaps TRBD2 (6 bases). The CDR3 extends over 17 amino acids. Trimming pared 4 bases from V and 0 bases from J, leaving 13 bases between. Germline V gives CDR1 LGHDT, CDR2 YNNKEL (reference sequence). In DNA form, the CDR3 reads TGTGCCAGCAGCCTCGCGGGATCGAGCTCTGGGGCCAACGTCCTGACTTTC. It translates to CASSLAGSSSGANVLTF. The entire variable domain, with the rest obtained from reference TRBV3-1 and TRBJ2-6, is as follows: DTAVSQTPKYLVTQMGNDKSIKCEQNLGHDTMYWYKQDSKKFLKIMFSYNNKELIINETVPNRFSPKSPDKAHLNLHINSLELGDSAVYFCASSLAGSSSGANVLTFGAGSRLTVL.

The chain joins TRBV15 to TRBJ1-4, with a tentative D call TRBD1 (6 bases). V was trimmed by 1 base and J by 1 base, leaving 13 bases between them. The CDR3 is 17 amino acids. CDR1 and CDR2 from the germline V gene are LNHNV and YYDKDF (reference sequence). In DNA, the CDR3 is TGTGCCACCAGCAGAGCCCGAACAGGGAGAACTAATGAAAAACTGTTTTTT. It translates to CATSRARTGRTNEKLFF.

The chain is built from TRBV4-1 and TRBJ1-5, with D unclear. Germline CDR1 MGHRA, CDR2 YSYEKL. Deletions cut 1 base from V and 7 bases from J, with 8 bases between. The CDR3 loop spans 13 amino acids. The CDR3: CASSQAREQPQHF. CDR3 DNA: TGCGCCAGCAGCCAAGCCCGGGAACAGCCCCAGCATTTT.

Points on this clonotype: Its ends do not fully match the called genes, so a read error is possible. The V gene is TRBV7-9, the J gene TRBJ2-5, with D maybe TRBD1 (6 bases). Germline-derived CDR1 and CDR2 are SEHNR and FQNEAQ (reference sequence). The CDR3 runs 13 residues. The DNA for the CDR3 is TGTGCCAGCAGCTTAATGGGGGCTGAGACCCAGTGCTTC. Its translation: CASSLMGAETQCF. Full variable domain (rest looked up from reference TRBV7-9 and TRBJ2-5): DTGVSQNPRHKITKRGQNVTFRCDPISEHNRLYWYRQTLGQGPEFLTYFQNEAQLEKSRLLSDRFSAERPKGSFSTLEIQRTEQGDSAMYLCASSLMGAETQCFGPGTRLLVL.

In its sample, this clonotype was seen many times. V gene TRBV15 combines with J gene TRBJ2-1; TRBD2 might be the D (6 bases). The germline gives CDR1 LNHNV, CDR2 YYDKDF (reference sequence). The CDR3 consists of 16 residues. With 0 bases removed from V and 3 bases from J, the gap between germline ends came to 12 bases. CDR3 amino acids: CATSRDRRGLYNEQFF. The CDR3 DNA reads TGTGCCACCAGCAGAGATCGGCGGGGCCTCTACAATGAGCAGTTCTTC.

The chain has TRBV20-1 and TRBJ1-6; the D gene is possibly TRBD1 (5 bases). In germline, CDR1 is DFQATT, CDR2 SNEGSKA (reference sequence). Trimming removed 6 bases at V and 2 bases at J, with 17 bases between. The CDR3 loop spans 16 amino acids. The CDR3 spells CSAWDLKGPYNSPLHF. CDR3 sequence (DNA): TGCAGTGCCTGGGACCTAAAAGGCCCCTATAATTCACCCCTCCACTTT.

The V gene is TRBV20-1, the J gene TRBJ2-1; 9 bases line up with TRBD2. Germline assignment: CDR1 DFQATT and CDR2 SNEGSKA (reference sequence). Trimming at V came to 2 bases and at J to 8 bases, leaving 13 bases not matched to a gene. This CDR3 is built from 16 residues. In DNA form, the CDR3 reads TGCAGTGCTAGACAGGTCTGGCGGGGGGGGGGTTATGAGCAGTTCTTC. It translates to CSARQVWRGGGYEQFF.

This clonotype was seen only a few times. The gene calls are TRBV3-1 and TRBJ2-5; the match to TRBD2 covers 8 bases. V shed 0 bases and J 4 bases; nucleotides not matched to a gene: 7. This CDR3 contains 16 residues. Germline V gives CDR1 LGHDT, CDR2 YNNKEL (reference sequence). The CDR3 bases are TGTGCCAGCAGCCAAGATGCCGGGGGGGCCGGAGAGACCCAGTACTTC. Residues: CASSQDAGGAGETQYF.

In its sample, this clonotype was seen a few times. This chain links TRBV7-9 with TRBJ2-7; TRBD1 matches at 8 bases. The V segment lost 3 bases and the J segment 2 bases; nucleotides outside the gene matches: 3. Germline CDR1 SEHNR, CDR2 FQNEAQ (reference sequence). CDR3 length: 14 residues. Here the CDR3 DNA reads TGTGCCAGCAGCTTTACGGGACAGGCCTACGAGCAGTACTTC. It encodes CASSFTGQAYEQYF.

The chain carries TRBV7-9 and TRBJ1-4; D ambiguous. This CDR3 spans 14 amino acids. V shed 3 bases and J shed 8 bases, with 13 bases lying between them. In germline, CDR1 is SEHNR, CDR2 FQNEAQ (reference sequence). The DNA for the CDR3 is TGTGCCAGCAGCTTCTCGGGAGTTCGGGAAAAACTGTTTTTT. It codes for CASSFSGVREKLFF. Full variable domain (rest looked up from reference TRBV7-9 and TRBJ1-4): DTGVSQNPRHKITKRGQNVTFRCDPISEHNRLYWYRQTLGQGPEFLTYFQNEAQLEKSRLLSDRFSAERPKGSFSTLEIQRTEQGDSAMYLCASSFSGVREKLFFGSGTQLSVL.